The sequence of this T cell receptor (beta chain) was determined in a study of tumor and adjacent non-tumor tissue in lung cancer. For the study at large: Histology: 12 adenocarcinoma, a couple of squamous cell carcinoma, 1 small cell lung cancer. Study-wide results and limits: Normal lung showed higher cumulative top 100 clone frequency than tumor. Shorter survival was associated with higher TCR diversity in tumors.

This sample's RNA came from whole unsorted tissue. This non-tumor lung sample came from over 3 cm beyond the tumor edge. As to this clonotype: The antigen is undetermined. The junction does not match germline at one end; this may be a read error.

A modified ARM-PCR protocol with three rounds of nested PCR amplified TCRbeta. MiXCR, applied by TCRdb to the multiplex PCR reads, yields one record per CDR3 protein. Counted here are about 98,000 distinct CDR3 sequences, less than 85% occurring once; the ten biggest clones make up under 40%. This CDR3 contains 15 residues. The germline gives CDR1 MNHNY, CDR2 SVGAGI (reference sequence). The sample taken for sequencing was distant non-tumor lung tissue. V and J are TRBV6-6 and TRBJ1-6; TRBD1 agrees at 7 bases. The receptor was derived from a man in his fifties or sixties with small cell lung cancer. The CDR3, as DNA: TGTGTCAGCAGGCGCACAGGGGATCAGGATTCACCCCTCCACTTT. Its translation is CVSRRTGDQDSPLHF.